The T cell receptor beta chain under discussion was sequenced for a study of blood T cells in healthy people across ages. At the level of the study: Per every two T cells, about one barcoded beta molecule was captured by template switching. Overall study results and limits: With age, beta diversity per million T cells declined roughly linearly, significantly by about 37. Whereas aged donors had fewer naive CD4+ cells, long-lived donors had more of them and higher diversity. PBMCs that were unsorted prevented a conclusive naive versus antigen-experienced comparison.

It was with a sample-barcoded 5' primer and a J-beta primer mix that a second PCR of roughly 7 to 12 cycles was run. TCRdb reanalysed the 5' RACE reads using MiXCR and keeps one entry per CDR3 protein. The sample lists about 400,000 distinct CDR3 sequences; roughly half were seen once. For this clonotype: No antigen is known for it.

The material sequenced was blood. The sequence was obtained from a man aged 55 to 69 in good health.

The CDR3: CASSEAPSGGSYEQYF. The CDR3 DNA sequence: TGTGCCAGCAGTGAAGCCCCTAGCGGTGGTTCCTACGAGCAGTACTTC. This chain joins TRBV2 and TRBJ2-5, with 7 bases matching TRBD2. The DNA end favors TRBJ2-7, so the J call may be wrong. The CDR3 spans 16 residues. The germline V gene has CDR1 SNHLY and CDR2 FYNNEI.